Sequencing of this T cell receptor (beta chain) was carried out in a study of low-dose radiotherapy and immunotherapy resistance in tumors. This sample's time point: before trial treatment. Germline V gene lookup returns CDR1 DFQATT and CDR2 SNEGSKA (reference sequence). The CDR3 sequence is 11 residues long. V shed 3 bases and J shed 4 bases, with 6 bases lying between them. Gene-specific TRAV and TRBV primers were used for first-strand cDNA, covering alpha and beta chains. It was with a constant-region primer and a V-primer adapter that TCRs were amplified over roughly 19 PCR cycles. TCRdb reanalysed the reads using MiXCR and keeps one entry per CDR3 protein. The sample lists under 90,000 distinct CDR3 sequences, roughly a sixth occurring once. This clonotype showed up many times.

This specimen was PBMCs, taken before treatment. This clonotype was obtained from a male donor with prostate cancer. The V call is TRBV20-1, the J call TRBJ1-1; no firm D call. The CDR3 coding sequence is TGCAGTGCTAGGTCCCTCACTGAAGCTTTCTTT. Translation gives CSARSLTEAFF.